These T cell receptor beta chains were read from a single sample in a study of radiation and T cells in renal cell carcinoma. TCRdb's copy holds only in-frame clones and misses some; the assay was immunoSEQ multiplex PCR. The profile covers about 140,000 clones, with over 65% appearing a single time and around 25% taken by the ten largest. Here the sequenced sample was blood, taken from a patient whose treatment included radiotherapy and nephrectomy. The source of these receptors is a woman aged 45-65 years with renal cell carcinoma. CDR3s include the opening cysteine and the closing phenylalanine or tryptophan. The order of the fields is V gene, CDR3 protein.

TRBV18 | CASSPRDRGTDTQYF
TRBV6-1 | CASSKGGYTLGNTIYF
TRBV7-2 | CASSPNSGGELYGYTF
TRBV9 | CASSVESRTLSGNTIYF
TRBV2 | CASSRESGTGGYEQYF
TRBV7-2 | CASSPGAGANVLTF
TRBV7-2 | CASSISGAGEQYF
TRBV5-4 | CASSLESAAPLHF
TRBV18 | CASSPGTSGRFINEQFF
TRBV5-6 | CASSLGTQNTEAFF
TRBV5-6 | CASSLPPATGELFF
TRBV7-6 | CASSPSSGGIGELFF
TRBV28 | CASRPGQLRTEAFF
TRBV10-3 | CAISEGGAQPQHF
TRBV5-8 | CASSLDGDYGYTF
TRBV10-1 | CASSSGTANTEAFF
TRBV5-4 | CASSLVQGSRYNEQFF
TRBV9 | CASNPPATEAFF
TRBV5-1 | CASSSDPNTEAFF
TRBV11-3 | CASSLSPLANEQYF
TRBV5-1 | CASSTQDTLNEQFF
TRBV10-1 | CASSDGYQAGYTF
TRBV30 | CAWSVVLLGAETQYF
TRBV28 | CASKGQGYEQYF
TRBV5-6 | CASSLTANYGYTF
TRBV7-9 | CASSSQYNYGYTF
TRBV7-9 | CASSLAVRTGVNEQYF
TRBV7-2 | CASSLDPPREKLFF
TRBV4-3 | CASSHSGTLRETQYF
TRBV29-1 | CSVMTGQAYEQYF
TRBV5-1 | CASSRRIGQGIRAEAFF